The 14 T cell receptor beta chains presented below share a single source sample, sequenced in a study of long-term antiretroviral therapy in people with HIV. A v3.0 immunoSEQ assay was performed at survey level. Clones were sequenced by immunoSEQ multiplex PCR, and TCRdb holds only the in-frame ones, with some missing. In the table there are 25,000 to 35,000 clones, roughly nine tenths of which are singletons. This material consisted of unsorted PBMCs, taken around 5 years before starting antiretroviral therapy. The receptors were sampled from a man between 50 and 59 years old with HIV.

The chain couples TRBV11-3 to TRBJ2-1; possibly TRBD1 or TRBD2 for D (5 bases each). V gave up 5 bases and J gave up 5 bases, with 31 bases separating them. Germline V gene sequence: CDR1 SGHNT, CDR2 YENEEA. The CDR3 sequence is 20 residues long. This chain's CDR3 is CASSVGSRDLVYGEDNEQFF. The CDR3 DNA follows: TGTGCCAGCAGCGTAGGGAGCCGGGACCTAGTTTATGGGGAAGACAATGAGCAGTTCTTC. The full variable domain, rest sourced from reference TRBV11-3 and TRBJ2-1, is EAGVVQSPRYKIIEKKQPVAFWCNPISGHNTLYWYLQNLGQGPELLIRYENEEAVDDSQLPKDRFSAERLKGVDSTLKIQPAELGDSAVYLCASSVGSRDLVYGEDNEQFFGPGTRLTVL.

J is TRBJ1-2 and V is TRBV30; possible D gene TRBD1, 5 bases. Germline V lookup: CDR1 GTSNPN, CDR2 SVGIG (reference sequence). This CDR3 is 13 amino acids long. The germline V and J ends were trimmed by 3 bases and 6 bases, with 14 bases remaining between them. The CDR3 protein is CAWREYVGDGYTF. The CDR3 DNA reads TGTGCCTGGAGAGAGTACGTAGGGGATGGCTACACCTTC.

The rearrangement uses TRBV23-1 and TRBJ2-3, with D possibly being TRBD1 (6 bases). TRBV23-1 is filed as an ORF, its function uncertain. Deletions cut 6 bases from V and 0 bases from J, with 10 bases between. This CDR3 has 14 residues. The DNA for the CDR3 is TGCGCCAGCAGCCGTGGACAGAGCACAGATACGCAGTATTTT. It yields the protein CASSRGQSTDTQYF.

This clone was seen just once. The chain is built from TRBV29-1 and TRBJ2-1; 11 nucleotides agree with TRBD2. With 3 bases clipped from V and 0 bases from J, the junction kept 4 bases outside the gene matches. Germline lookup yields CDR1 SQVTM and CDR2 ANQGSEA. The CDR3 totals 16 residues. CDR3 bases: TGCAGCGTTGAGACTAGCGGGGTATTCTCCTACAATGAGCAGTTCTTC. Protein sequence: CSVETSGVFSYNEQFF.

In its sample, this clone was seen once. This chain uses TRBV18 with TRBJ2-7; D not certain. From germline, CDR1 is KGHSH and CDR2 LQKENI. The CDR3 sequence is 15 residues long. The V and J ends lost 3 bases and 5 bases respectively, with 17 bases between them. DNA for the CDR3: TGTGCCAGCTCACCTCCCTCAATTCCTTTTAACGAGCAGTACTTC. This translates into CASSPPSIPFNEQYF.

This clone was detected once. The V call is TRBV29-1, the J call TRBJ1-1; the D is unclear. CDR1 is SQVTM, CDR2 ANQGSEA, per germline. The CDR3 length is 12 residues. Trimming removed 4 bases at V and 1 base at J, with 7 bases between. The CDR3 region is CSVAGRNTEAFF. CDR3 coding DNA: TGCAGCGTTGCTGGCAGGAACACTGAAGCTTTCTTT. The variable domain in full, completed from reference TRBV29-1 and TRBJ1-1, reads SAVISQKPSRDICQRGTSLTIQCQVDSQVTMMFWYRQQPGQSLTLIATANQGSEATYESGFVIDKFPISRPNLTFSTLTVSNMSPEDSSIYLCSVAGRNTEAFFGQGTRLTVV.

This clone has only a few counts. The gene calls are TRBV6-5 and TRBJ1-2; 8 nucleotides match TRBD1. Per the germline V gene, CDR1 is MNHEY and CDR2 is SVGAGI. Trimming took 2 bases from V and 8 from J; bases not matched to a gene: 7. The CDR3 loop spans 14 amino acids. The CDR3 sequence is CASSYRRTGRGYTF. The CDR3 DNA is TGTGCCAGCAGTTACCGCCGGACAGGGCGGGGCTACACCTTC.

CDR3: CASRTAGTGYRETQYF. Written as DNA, the CDR3 is TGTGCCAGCAGGACTGCGGGGACAGGGTATCGAGAGACCCAGTACTTC. The chain uses TRBV2 and TRBJ2-5; 9 bases agree with TRBD1. V shed 6 bases and J 4 bases; nucleotides not matched to a gene: 12. Germline CDR1 is SNHLY and CDR2 is FYNNEI. This CDR3 has 16 amino acids.

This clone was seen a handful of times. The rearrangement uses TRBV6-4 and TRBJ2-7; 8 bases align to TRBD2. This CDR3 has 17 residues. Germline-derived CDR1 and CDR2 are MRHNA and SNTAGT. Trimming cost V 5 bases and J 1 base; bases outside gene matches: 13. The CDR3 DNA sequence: TGTGCCAGCAGTTTCCCCAGCGGGGGCCGTACTTCCTACGAGCAGTACTTC. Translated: CASSFPSGGRTSYEQYF.

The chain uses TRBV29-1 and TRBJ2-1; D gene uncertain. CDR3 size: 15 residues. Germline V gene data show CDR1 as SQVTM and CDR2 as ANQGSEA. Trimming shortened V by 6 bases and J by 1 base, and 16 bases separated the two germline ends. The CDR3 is CSVLGFTSSYNEQFF. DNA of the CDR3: TGCAGCGTCCTAGGATTCACCTCTTCCTACAATGAGCAGTTCTTC.

The DNA of the CDR3 is TGTGCCAGCTCGGAAGCGGGGGGGCGAGCCGGTGAGCAGTTCTTC. This codes for CASSEAGGRAGEQFF. This chain uses TRBV11-3 with TRBJ2-1, with 10 bases identical to TRBD2. CDR1 SGHNT and CDR2 YENEEA come from the germline V gene. Germline trimming cut 8 bases from V and 9 bases from J; bases unmatched to any gene: 13. This CDR3 contains 15 residues.

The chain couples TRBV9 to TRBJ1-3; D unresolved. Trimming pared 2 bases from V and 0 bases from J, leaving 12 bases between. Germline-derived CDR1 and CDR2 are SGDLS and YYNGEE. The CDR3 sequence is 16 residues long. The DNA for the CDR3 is TGTGCCAGCAGCGTGGCAGACACTCGCTCTGGAAACACCATATATTTT. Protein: CASSVADTRSGNTIYF.

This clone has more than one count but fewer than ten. The CDR3 DNA reads TGTGCCAGCAGTGACGCTAGCGACTACGAGCAGTACTTC. Amino acid sequence: CASSDASDYEQYF. This rearrangement joins TRBV25-1 to TRBJ2-7; tentative D call: TRBD2 (6 bases). Germline CDR1 is MGHDK and CDR2 is SYGVNS. The CDR3 has 13 amino acids. Trimming left V 3 bases short and J 3 bases short, with 9 bases between.

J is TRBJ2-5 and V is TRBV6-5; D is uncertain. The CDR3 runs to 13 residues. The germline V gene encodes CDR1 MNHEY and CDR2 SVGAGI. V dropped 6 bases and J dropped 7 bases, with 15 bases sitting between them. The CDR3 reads CASRLGLLGTQYF. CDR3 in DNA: TGTGCCAGCAGGCTCGGCTTGCTGGGGACCCAGTACTTC.